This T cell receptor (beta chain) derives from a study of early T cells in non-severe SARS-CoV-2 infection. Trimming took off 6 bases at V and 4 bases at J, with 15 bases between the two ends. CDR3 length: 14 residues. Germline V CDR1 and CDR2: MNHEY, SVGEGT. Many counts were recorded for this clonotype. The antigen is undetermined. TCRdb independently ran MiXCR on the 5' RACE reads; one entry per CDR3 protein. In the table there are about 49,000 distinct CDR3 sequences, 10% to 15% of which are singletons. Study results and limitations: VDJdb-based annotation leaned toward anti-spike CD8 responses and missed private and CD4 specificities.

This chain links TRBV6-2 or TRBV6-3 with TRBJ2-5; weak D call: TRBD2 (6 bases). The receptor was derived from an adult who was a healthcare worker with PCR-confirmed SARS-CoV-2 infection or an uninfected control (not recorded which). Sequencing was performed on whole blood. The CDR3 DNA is TGTGCCAGCAGCCGGACGAGGACTATAGAGACCCAGTACTTC. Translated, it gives CASSRTRTIETQYF.